This T cell receptor beta chain originates from a study of T-cell reconstitution after alpha-beta-depleted transplantation in children. Germline CDR1 and CDR2: SGDLS and YYNGEE. The CDR3 covers 16 residues. V lost 4 bases and J lost 4, with 20 bases in between. Construction of the TCRbeta library involved unique molecular identifiers. MiXCR, run by TCRdb on the PCR reads, gives a single entry per CDR3 protein. Of over 150,000 distinct CDR3 sequences listed, roughly 15% are singletons. This clonotype occurred many times. Material: PBMCs from the stem cell graft donor, obtained from the stem cell graft. The TCR was taken from a human donor who donated a stem cell graft to a child with acute lymphoblastic leukemia. The rearrangement links TRBV9 to TRBJ1-2; maybe TRBD1 (6 bases). The CDR3 here is CASSPRLAGAGYGYTF. The CDR3 nucleotides read TGTGCCAGCAGCCCCCGACTGGCAGGGGCGGGCTATGGCTACACCTTC.